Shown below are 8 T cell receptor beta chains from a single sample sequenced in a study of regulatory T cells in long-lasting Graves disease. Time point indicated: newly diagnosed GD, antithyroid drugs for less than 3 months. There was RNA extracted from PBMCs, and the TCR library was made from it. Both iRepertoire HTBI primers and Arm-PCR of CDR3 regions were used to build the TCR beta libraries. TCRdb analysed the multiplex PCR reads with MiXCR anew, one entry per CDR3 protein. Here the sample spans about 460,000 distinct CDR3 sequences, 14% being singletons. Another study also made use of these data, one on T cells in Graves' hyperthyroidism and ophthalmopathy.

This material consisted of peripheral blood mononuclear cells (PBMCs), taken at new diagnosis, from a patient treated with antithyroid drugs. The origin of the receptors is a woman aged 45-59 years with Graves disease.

The CDR3, as DNA: TGTGCCGCGGGGGCGGGCAATCAGCCCCAGCATTTT. Translated: CAAGAGNQPQHF. The V and J genes are TRBV7-9 and TRBJ1-5; possible D gene TRBD1, 6 bases. The CDR3 is 12 amino acids. V gave up 11 bases and J gave up 2 bases, with 10 bases separating them. CDR1 is SEHNR and CDR2 is FQNEAQ in the germline V gene (reference sequence).

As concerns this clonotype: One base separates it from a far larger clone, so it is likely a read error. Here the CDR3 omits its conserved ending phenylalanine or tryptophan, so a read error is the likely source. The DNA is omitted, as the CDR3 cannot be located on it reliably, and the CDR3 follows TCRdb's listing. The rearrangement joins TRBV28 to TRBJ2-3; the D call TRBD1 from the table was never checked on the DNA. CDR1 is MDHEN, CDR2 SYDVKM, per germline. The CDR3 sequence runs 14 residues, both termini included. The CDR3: CASSERTGSYEQYS.

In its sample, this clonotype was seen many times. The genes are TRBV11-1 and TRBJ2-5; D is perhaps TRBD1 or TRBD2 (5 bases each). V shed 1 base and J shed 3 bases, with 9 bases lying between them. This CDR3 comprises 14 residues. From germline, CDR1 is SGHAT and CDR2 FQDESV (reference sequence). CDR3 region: CASSLGGSEETQYF. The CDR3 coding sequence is TGTGCCAGCAGCTTAGGGGGGAGCGAAGAGACCCAGTACTTC.

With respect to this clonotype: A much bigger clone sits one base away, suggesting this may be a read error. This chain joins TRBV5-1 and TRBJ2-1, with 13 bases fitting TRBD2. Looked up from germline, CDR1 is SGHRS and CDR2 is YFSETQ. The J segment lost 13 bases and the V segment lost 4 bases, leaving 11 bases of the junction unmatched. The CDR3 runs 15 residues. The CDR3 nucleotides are TGCGCCAGCAGCACAGGACTAGCGGGAGTGGAGACCCAGTTCTTC. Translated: CASSTGLAGVETQFF.

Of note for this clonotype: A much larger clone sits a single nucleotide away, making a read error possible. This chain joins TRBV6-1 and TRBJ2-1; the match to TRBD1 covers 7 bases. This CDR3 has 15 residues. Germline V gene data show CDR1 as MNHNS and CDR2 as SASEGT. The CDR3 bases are TGTGCCAGCAGCGGGACAGCGAGCTCCCACAATGAGCAGTTCTTC. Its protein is CASSGTASSHNEQFF.

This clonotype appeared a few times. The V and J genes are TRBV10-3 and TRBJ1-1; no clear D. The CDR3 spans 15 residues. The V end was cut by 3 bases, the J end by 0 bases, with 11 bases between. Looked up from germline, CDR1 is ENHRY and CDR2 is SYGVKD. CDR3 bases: TGTGCCATCAGTGAACAGCCGCTCATGAACACTGAAGCTTTCTTT. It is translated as CAISEQPLMNTEAFF.

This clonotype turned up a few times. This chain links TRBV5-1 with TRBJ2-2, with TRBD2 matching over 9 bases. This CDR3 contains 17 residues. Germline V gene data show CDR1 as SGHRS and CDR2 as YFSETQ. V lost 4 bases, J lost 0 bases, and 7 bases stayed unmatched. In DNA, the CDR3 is TGCGCCAGCAGCACCTTTTCTAGCGGGGCGAACACCGGGGAGCTGTTTTTT. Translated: CASSTFSSGANTGELFF.

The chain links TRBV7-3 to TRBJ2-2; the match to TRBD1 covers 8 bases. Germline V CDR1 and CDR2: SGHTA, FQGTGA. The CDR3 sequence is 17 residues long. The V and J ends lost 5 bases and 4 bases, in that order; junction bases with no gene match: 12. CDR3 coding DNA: TGTGCCAGCAGCCCGACCCTCGGACAGGGTTCCACCGGGGAGCTGTTTTTT. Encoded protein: CASSPTLGQGSTGELFF.